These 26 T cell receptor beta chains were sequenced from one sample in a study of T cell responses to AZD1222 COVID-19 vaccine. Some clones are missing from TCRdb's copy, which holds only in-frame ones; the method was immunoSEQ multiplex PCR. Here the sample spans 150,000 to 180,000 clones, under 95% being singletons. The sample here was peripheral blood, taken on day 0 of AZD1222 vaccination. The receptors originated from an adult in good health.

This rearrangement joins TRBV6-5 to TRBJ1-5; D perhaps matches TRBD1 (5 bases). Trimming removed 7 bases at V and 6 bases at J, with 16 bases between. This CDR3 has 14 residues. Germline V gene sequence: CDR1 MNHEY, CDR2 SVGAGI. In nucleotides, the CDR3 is TGTGCCAGCAAAGGGACTGTTGGCGGTCAGCCCCAGCATTTT. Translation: CASKGTVGGQPQHF.

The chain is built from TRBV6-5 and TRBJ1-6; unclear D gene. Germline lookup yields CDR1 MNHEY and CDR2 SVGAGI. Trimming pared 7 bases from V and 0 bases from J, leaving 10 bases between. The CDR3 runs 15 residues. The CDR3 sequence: CASIPSISYNSPLHF. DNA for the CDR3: TGTGCCAGCATCCCATCAATCTCCTATAATTCACCCCTCCACTTT.

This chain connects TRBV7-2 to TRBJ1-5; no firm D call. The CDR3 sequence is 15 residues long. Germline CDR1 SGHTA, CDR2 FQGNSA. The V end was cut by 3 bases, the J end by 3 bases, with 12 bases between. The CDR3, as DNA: TGTGCCAGCAGCTTCCTCCAGGCGCCCAATCAGCCCCAGCATTTT. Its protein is CASSFLQAPNQPQHF.

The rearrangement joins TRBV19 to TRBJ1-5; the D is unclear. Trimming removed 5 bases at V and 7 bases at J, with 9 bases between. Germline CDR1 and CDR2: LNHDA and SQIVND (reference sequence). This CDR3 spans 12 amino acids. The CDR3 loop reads CASSLLGQPQHF. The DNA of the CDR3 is TGTGCCAGTAGTTTGTTGGGCCAGCCCCAGCATTTT. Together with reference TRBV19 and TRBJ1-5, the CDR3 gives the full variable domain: DGGITQSPKYLFRKEGQNVTLSCEQNLNHDAMYWYRQDPGQGLRLIYYSQIVNDFQKGDIAEGYSVSREKKESFPLTVTSAQKNPTAFYLCASSLLGQPQHFGDGTRLSIL.

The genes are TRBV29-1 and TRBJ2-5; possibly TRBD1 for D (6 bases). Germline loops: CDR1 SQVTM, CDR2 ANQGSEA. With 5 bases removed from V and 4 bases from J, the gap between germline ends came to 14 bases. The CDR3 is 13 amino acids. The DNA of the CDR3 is TGCAGCGTTAACAGGGTCATCGGAGAGACCCAGTACTTC. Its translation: CSVNRVIGETQYF.

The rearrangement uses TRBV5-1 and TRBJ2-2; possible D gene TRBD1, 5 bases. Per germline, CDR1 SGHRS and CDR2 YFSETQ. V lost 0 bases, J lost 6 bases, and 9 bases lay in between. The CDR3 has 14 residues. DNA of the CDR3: TGCGCCAGCAGCTTGGGCGCAGGGCCCGGGGAGCTGTTTTTT. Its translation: CASSLGAGPGELFF. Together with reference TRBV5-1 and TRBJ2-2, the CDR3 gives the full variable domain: KAGVTQTPRYLIKTRGQQVTLSCSPISGHRSVSWYQQTPGQGLQFLFEYFSETQRNKGNFPGRFSGRQFSNSRSEMNVSTLELGDSALYLCASSLGAGPGELFFGEGSRLTVL.

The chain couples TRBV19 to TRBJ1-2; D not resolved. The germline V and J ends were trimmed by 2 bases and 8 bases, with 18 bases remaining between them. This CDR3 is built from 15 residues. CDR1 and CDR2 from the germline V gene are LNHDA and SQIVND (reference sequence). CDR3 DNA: TGTGCCAGTAGTATATTTTTTCCAGGCGACCAGGGCTACACCTTC. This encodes CASSIFFPGDQGYTF.

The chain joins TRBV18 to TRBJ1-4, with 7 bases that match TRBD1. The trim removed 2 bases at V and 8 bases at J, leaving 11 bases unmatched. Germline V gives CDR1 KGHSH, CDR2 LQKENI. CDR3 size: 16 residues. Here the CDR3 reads CASSPTSGGVGEKLFF. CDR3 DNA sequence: TGTGCCAGCTCACCAACGTCAGGGGGTGTTGGGGAAAAACTGTTTTTT.

In nucleotides, the CDR3 is TGTGCCAGCAGCGCCTCTCGGCGGGGGCTCTACGAGCAGTACTTC. Its translation: CASSASRRGLYEQYF. The chain recombines TRBV9 with TRBJ2-7, with D possibly being TRBD2 (7 bases). CDR3 size: 15 residues. Germline CDR1 SGDLS, CDR2 YYNGEE. V was cut by 3 bases and J by 3 bases, with 16 bases left in between.

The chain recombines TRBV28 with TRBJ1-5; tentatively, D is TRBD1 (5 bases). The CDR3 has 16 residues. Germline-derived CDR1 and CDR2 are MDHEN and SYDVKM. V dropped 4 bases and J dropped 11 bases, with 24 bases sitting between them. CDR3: CASSSLSAWGDSAQHF. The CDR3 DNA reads TGTGCCAGCAGTTCCCTTTCGGCCTGGGGGGATAGCGCCCAGCATTTT. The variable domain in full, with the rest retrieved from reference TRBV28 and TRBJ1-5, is DVKVTQSSRYLVKRTGEKVFLECVQDMDHENMFWYRQDPGLGLRLIYFSYDVKMKEKGDIPEGYSVSREKKERFSLILESASTNQTSMYLCASSSLSAWGDSAQHFGDGTRLSIL.

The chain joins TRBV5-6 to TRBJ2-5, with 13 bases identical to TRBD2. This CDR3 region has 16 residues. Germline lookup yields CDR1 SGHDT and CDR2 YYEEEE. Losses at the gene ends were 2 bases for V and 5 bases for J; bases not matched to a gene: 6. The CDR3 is CASSFPTSGGAETQYF. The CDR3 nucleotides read TGTGCCAGCAGCTTTCCTACTAGCGGGGGGGCCGAGACCCAGTACTTC.

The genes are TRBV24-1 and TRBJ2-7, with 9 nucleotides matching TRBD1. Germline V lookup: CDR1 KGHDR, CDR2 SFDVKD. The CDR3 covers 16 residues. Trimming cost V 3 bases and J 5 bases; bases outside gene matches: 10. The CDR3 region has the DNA TGTGCCACCAGTGATCCTCTAGGGACAGGGAAACACGAGCAGTACTTC. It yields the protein CATSDPLGTGKHEQYF.

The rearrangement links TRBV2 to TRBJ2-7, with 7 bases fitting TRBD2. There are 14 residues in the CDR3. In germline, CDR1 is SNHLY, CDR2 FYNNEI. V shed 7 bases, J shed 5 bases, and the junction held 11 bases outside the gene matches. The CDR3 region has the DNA TGTGCCAGCATCCCAAAGCGGGGCTGGGACGAGCAGTACTTC. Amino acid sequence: CASIPKRGWDEQYF.

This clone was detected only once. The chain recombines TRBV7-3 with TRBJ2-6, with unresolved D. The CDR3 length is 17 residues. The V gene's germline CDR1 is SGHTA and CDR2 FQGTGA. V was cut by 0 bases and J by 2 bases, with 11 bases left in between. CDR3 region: CASSLTGLLTGANVLTF. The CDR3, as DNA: TGTGCCAGCAGCTTAACAGGGCTCTTGACTGGGGCCAACGTCCTGACTTTC. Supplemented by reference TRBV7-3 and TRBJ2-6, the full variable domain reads GAGVSQTPSNKVTEKGKYVELRCDPISGHTALYWYRQSLGQGPEFLIYFQGTGAADDSGLPNDRFFAVRPEGSVSTLKIQRTERGDSAVYLCASSLTGLLTGANVLTFGAGSRLTVL.

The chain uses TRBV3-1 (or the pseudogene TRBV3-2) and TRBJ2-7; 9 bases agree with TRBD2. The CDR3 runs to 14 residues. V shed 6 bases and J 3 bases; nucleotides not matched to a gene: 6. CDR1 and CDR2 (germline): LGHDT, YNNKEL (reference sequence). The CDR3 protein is CASRPSGRNYEQYF. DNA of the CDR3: TGTGCCAGCAGACCCAGCGGGAGGAACTACGAGCAGTACTTC.

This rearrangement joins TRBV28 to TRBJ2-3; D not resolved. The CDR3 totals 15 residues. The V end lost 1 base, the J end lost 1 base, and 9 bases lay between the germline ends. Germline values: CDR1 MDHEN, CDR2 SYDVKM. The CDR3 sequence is CASSLSQPGTDTQYF. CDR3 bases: TGTGCCAGCAGTTTATCCCAGCCGGGCACAGATACGCAGTATTTT.

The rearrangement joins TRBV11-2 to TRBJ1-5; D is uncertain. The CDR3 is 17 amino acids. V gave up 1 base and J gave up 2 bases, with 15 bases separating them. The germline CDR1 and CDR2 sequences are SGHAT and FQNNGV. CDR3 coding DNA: TGTGCCAGCAGCTTAGGGGTCAGGTCAGCGGGCAATCAGCCCCAGCATTTT. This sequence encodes CASSLGVRSAGNQPQHF.

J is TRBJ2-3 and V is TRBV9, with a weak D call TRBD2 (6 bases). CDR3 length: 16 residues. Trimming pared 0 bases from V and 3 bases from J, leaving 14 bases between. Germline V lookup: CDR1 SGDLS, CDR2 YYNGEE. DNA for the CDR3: TGTGCCAGCAGCGTAGAGGGTAGGAGGGTTACAGATACGCAGTATTTT. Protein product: CASSVEGRRVTDTQYF.

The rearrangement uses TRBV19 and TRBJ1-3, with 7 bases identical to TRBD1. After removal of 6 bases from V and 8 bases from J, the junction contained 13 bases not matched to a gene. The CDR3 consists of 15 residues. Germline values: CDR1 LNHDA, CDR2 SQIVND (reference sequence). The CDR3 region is CASSPTDRAVDTIYF. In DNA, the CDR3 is TGTGCCAGTAGCCCGACCGACAGGGCCGTGGACACCATATATTTT.

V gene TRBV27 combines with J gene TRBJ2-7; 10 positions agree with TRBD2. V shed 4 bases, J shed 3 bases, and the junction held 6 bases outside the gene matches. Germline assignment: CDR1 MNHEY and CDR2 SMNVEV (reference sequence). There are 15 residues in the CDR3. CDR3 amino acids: CASSSPSGGNYEQYF. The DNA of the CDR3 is TGTGCCAGCAGTTCCCCTAGCGGGGGTAACTACGAGCAGTACTTC.

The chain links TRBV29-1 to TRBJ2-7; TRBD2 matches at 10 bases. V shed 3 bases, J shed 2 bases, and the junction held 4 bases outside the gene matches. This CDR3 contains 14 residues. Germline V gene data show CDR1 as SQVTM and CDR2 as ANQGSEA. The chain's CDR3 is CSVDGLADPYEQYF. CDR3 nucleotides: TGCAGCGTTGACGGACTAGCGGATCCCTACGAGCAGTACTTC.

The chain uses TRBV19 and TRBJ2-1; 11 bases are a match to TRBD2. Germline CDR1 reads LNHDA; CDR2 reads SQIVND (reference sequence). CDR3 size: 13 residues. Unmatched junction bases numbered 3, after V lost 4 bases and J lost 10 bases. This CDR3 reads CASSTRTSGEQFF. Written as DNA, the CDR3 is TGTGCCAGTAGTACGCGGACTAGCGGGGAGCAGTTCTTC.

Here the CDR3 DNA reads TGTGCCAGCAGCCCGGGGGGAGGGGGCCGTAACTATGGCTACACCTTC. It specifies CASSPGGGGRNYGYTF. This chain joins TRBV7-2 and TRBJ1-2, with 7 bases aligning to TRBD1. Per germline, CDR1 SGHTA and CDR2 FQGNSA. The ends lost 5 bases at V and 1 base at J; junction bases unmatched: 10. The CDR3 contains 16 residues.

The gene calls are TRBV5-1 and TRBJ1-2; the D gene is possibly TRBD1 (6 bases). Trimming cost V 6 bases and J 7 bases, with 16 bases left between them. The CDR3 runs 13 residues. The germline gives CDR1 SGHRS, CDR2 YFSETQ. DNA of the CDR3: TGCGCCAGCACCCCCGAGGGGGGCCCTGGCTACACCTTC. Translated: CASTPEGGPGYTF.

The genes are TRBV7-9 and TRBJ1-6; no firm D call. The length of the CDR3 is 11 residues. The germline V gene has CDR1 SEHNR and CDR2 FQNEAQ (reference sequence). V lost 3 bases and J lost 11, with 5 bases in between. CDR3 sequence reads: CASSFTAPLHF. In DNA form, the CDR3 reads TGTGCCAGCAGCTTTACGGCACCCCTCCACTTT.

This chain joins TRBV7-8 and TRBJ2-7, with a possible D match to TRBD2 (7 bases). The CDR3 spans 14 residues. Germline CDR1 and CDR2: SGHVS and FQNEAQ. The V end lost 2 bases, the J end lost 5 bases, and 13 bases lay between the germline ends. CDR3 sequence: CASSLWGGFDEQYF. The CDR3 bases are TGTGCCAGCAGCTTATGGGGGGGCTTCGACGAGCAGTACTTC.